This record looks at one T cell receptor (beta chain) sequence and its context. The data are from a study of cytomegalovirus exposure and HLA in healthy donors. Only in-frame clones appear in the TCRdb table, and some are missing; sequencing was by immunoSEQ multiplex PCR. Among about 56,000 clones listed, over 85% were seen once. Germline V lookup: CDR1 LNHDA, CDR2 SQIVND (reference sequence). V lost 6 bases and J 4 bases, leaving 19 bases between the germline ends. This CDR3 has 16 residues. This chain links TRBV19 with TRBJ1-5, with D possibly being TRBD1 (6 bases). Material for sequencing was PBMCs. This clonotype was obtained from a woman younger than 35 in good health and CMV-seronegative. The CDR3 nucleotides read TGTGCCAGTAGACTACGTCCGGGACACACAAATCAGCCCCAGCATTTT. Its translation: CASRLRPGHTNQPQHF. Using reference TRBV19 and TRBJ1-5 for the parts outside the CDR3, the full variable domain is DGGITQSPKYLFRKEGQNVTLSCEQNLNHDAMYWYRQDPGQGLRLIYYSQIVNDFQKGDIAEGYSVSREKKESFPLTVTSAQKNPTAFYLCASRLRPGHTNQPQHFGDGTRLSIL.